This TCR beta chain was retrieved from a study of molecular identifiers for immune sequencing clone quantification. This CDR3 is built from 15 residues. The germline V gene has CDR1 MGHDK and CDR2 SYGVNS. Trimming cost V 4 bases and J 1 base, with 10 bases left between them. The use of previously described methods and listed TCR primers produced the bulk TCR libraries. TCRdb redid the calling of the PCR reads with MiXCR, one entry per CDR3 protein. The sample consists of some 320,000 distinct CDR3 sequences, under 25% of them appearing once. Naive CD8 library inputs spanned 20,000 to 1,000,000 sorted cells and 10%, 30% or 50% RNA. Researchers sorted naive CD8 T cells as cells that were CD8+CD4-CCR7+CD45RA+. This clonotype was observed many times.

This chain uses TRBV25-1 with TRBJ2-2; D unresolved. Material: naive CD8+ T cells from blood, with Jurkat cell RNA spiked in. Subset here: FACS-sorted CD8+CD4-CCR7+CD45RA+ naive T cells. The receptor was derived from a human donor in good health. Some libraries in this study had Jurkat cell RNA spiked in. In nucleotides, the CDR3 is TGTGCCAGCAGTGGAATCCTCTTGAACACCGGGGAGCTGTTTTTT. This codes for CASSGILLNTGELFF.